Reported below is one TCR beta chain. Original analysis: Reference gene primer amplification in the assay estimated nucleated cell counts. Assay used: immunoSEQ multiplex PCR; TCRdb lists only in-frame clones, some missing. V and J calls and clone size are as listed in that table; D and trimming were resolved from the DNA. This table holds approximately 150,000 clones, around 86% found once. Germline assignment: CDR1 SNHLY and CDR2 FYNNEI. The CDR3 runs 13 residues. Losses at the gene ends were 7 bases for V and 6 bases for J; bases not matched to a gene: 4. The data were obtained in a study of blood T cell repertoires in COVID-19. The overall study: Italy, Spain and the United States were the sources of the convalescent and acute COVID-19 samples. From T cells, B-cell-depleted T cells, or PBMCs came the material, which was cDNA or gDNA.

The receptor's source is a man older than 75 with acute or convalescent COVID-19. The sequencing sample was made of peripheral blood. The gene calls are TRBV2 and TRBJ2-2; 8 nucleotides agree with TRBD2. Here the CDR3 DNA reads TGTGCCAGCACGGGTAGCGGGGCCGGGGAGCTGTTTTTT. Amino acids: CASTGSGAGELFF.